The 13 T cell receptor beta chains below come from one sample, sequenced in a study of technical replicates of blood from a few donors. Some clones are missing from TCRdb's copy, which holds only in-frame ones; the method was immunoSEQ multiplex PCR. The sample records more than 70,000 clones, about 91% being singletons. Sequencing was done on a sample of T cells isolated from PBMCs. Receptor source: a human donor in good health.

V and J are TRBV6-6 and TRBJ1-5; D is possibly TRBD1 (5 bases). V lost 5 bases and J lost 0, with 8 bases in between. CDR1 is MNHNY and CDR2 is SVGAGI in the germline V gene (reference sequence). The CDR3 sequence is 14 residues long. The CDR3 spells CASSQDSSNQPQHF. For the CDR3, the DNA is TGTGCCAGCAGTCAAGACAGTAGCAATCAGCCCCAGCATTTT.

J is TRBJ2-2 and V is TRBV5-1, with unresolved D. Trimming shortened V by 0 bases and J by 1 base, and 19 bases separated the two germline ends. The CDR3 length is 19 residues. Germline V gene data show CDR1 as SGHRS and CDR2 as YFSETQ. CDR3 sequence (DNA): TGCGCCAGCAGCTTGGATGTCGCGGATCCAAGGATGAACACCGGGGAGCTGTTTTTT. Amino acid sequence: CASSLDVADPRMNTGELFF.

The chain has TRBV7-8 and TRBJ1-2; 8 nucleotides match TRBD1. Germline CDR1 SGHVS, CDR2 FQNEAQ. V was pared by 5 bases and J by 4 bases, with 9 bases of the junction left unmatched. The CDR3 length is 15 residues. The CDR3: CASSKLGQGSYGYTF. In nucleotides, the CDR3 is TGTGCCAGCAGCAAACTCGGACAGGGAAGCTATGGCTACACCTTC.

The V gene is TRBV15, the J gene TRBJ1-2, with a tentative D call TRBD1 (5 bases). There are 13 residues in the CDR3. Germline V gene lookup returns CDR1 LNHNV and CDR2 YYDKDF (reference sequence). V lost 3 bases to trimming and J lost 6 bases, with 11 bases between them. The CDR3 nucleotides are TGTGCCACCAGCAGGGCTGGGGGGGATGGCTACACCTTC. Translation: CATSRAGGDGYTF.

V is TRBV19 and J is TRBJ1-3; D unresolved. Trimming took off 5 bases at V and 0 bases at J, with 14 bases between the two ends. The CDR3 contains 16 residues. CDR1 LNHDA and CDR2 SQIVND come from the germline V gene (reference sequence). The CDR3 DNA follows: TGTGCCAGTAGTTTAACGGAGGGCTTCTCTGGAAACACCATATATTTT. As protein: CASSLTEGFSGNTIYF.

As concerns this clone: One junction end does not reproduce the germline sequence, and a read error may be involved. The chain employs TRBV7-7 and TRBJ2-5; 10 bases fit TRBD1. Germline V gene data show CDR1 as SSHAT and CDR2 as FNYEAQ (reference sequence). The CDR3 has 15 amino acids. Here the CDR3 reads CASSRRDRGGETQYF. The CDR3 bases are TGTGCTAGCAGCCGCCGGGACAGGGGCGGGGAGACCCAGTACTTC.

The genes are TRBV5-1 and TRBJ1-2; 9 bases agree with TRBD1. This CDR3 contains 15 residues. Germline CDR1 reads SGHRS; CDR2 reads YFSETQ. Trimming removed 3 bases from V and 7 bases from J; junction bases left unmatched: 10. The DNA for the CDR3 is TGCGCCAGCAGCTCGTCCGGGACAGGGTCCCCTGGCTACACCTTC. This encodes CASSSSGTGSPGYTF.

In this sample, this clone turned up once. The chain is built from TRBV29-1 and TRBJ1-2; weak D call: TRBD1 (5 bases). The V and J ends lost 5 bases and 8 bases respectively, with 12 bases between them. Germline assignment: CDR1 SQVTM and CDR2 ANQGSEA. The CDR3 consists of 11 residues. The DNA of the CDR3 is TGCAGCGTTTCGGGGGTGTGGGGCTACACCTTC. Its translation is CSVSGVWGYTF.

The chain links TRBV6-1 to TRBJ2-7; D perhaps matches TRBD1 (6 bases). CDR1 and CDR2 from the germline V gene are MNHNS and SASEGT. Trimming took off 1 base at V and 4 bases at J, with 23 bases between the two ends. The CDR3 runs 18 residues. The CDR3 nucleotides read TGTGCCAGCAGTGAAGTAGGGCGTGGCAGGGGATGGTTATACGAGCAGTACTTC. Translated: CASSEVGRGRGWLYEQYF.

This sequence joins TRBV2 and TRBJ1-1; D not certain. V was pared by 8 bases and J by 1 base, with 20 bases between. Per the germline V gene, CDR1 is SNHLY and CDR2 is FYNNEI. The CDR3 runs 16 residues. The chain's CDR3 is CASFSSYTVGNTEAFF. DNA for the CDR3: TGTGCCAGCTTCAGCTCCTATACAGTGGGGAACACTGAAGCTTTCTTT.

The rearrangement links TRBV27 to TRBJ1-1, with unresolved D. Germline lookup yields CDR1 MNHEY and CDR2 SMNVEV (reference sequence). With 5 bases removed from V and 0 bases from J, the gap between germline ends came to 25 bases. The CDR3 consists of 19 residues. The CDR3 region is CASSQLDHRVLGMNTEAFF. CDR3 DNA: TGTGCCAGCAGTCAGCTAGATCACCGGGTATTGGGTATGAACACTGAAGCTTTCTTT.

The chain recombines TRBV28 with TRBJ2-7; D possibly corresponds to TRBD1 (6 bases). V shed 5 bases and J shed 7 bases, with 15 bases lying between them. Germline V gene lookup returns CDR1 MDHEN and CDR2 SYDVKM. This CDR3 is 13 amino acids long. The CDR3: CASSPASRGEQYF. CDR3 DNA: TGTGCCAGCAGTCCCGCGAGTAGGGGGGAGCAGTACTTC. The full variable domain, its missing parts supplied by reference TRBV28 and TRBJ2-7, is DVKVTQSSRYLVKRTGEKVFLECVQDMDHENMFWYRQDPGLGLRLIYFSYDVKMKEKGDIPEGYSVSREKKERFSLILESASTNQTSMYLCASSPASRGEQYFGPGTRLTVT.

This chain links TRBV5-6 with TRBJ1-2; tentatively, D is TRBD1 (5 bases). The length of the CDR3 is 15 residues. Trimming took off 1 base at V and 4 bases at J, with 14 bases between the two ends. In germline, CDR1 is SGHDT, CDR2 YYEEEE. CDR3 sequence (DNA): TGTGCCAGCAGCTTGTCATCTGGGGCTCCCTATGGCTACACCTTC. Protein: CASSLSSGAPYGYTF.